Here is one TCR beta chain with its context. The data are from a study of shared clonotypes between healthy human individuals. Looking at the study overall: There were three CD4 naive, three CD4 memory, two CD8 naive and one CD8 memory plates per donor.

Profiling relied on immunoSEQ multiplex PCR, and the TCRdb table lists in-frame clones only, not all of them. The sample contains 330,000 or so clones, 74% of which appear only once. The CDR3 covers 13 residues. Germline V gene sequence: CDR1 MNHNY, CDR2 SVGAGI (reference sequence). The V gene lost 5 bases and the J gene lost 2 bases, with 10 bases spanning the gap. The receptor comes from a man aged 30 to 39 in good health. Sequencing was carried out using memory CD4+ T cells sorted from blood. Subset given: CD45RA-negative fraction. This rearrangement joins TRBV6-6 to TRBJ2-7; D is uncertain. The CDR3 spells CASSTPATYEQYF. The CDR3 DNA follows: TGTGCCAGCAGTACTCCCGCAACCTACGAGCAGTACTTC.